Listed below are T cell receptor beta chains from one sample, sequenced in a study of blood T cell repertoires in COVID-19. Some clones are missing from TCRdb's copy, which holds only in-frame ones; the method was immunoSEQ multiplex PCR. The sample lists 370,000 or so clones; approximately 77% were seen once. Sequenced: peripheral blood. The receptors originated from a human donor with acute or convalescent COVID-19. The donor label of this sample is uncertain. The CDR3 runs from the conserved cysteine through the conserved F or W. The D gene is left open where the match is weak. Expanded clones get a size class; other rows say once, few or many, or leave the size out.

V	J	size	D	DNA	CDR3
TRBV18	TRBJ1-5	-	TRBD1	TGTGCCAGCTCCCAGTCGACAGGGCAGGGCCAGCCCCAGCATTTT	CASSQSTGQGQPQHF
TRBV5-6	TRBJ2-7	-	-	TGTGCCAGCAGCTCAACCTACTCCTACGAGCAGTACTTC	CASSSTYSYEQYF
TRBV5-1	TRBJ2-2	-	TRBD1	TGCGCCAGCAGCTTTTCGGGACAGGGCAACACCGGGGAGCTGTTTTTT	CASSFSGQGNTGELFF
TRBV9	TRBJ1-2	-	-	TGTGCCAGCAGCGTAGCAAGGGGGTTAGATGGCTACACCTTC	CASSVARGLDGYTF
TRBV7-9	TRBJ2-3	-	-	TGTGCCAGCAGCCACCCTCGGGGAAGCACAGATACGCAGTATTTT	CASSHPRGSTDTQYF
TRBV5-1	TRBJ2-7	-	-	TGCGCCAGCAGCTTGGGTCACGCCCTAGGAAGGTACGAGCAGTACTTC	CASSLGHALGRYEQYF
TRBV5-1	TRBJ2-7	-	TRBD2	TGCGCCAGCAGCTTACAAGGGACTAGTCGCAAGCAGTACTTC	CASSLQGTSRKQYF
TRBV12-3/TRBV12-4	TRBJ1-2	-	-	TGTGCCAGCAGTTTAGGGCGCGGCGTGGGCTACACCTTC	CASSLGRGVGYTF
TRBV30	TRBJ2-5	once	-	TGTGCCTGGAGTGTACTAGGGAGAGAGACCCAGTACTTC	CAWSVLGRETQYF
TRBV2	TRBJ1-2	few	TRBD1	TGTGCCAGCAGGGGGACAGGGTTGTCCTATGGCTACACCTTC	CASRGTGLSYGYTF
TRBV11-2	TRBJ1-1	-	-	TGTGCCAGCAGCTTAGGACGGAGCCAATTAACTGAAGCTTTCTTT	CASSLGRSQLTEAFF
TRBV6-5	TRBJ2-1	-	TRBD1	TGTGCCAGCAAGGGACAGCTTTACAATGAGCAGTTCTTC	CASKGQLYNEQFF
TRBV5-1	TRBJ2-1	-	TRBD2	TGCGCCAGCAGCGCATCTAGCGGGAGTAACTACAATGAGCAGTTCTTC	CASSASSGSNYNEQFF
TRBV6-5	TRBJ2-1	-	TRBD2	TGTGCCAGCAGACAGCGGGGGCCGGCTGAGCAGTTCTTC	CASRQRGPAEQFF
TRBV19	TRBJ1-1	-	-	TGTGCCAGTAGTTTGTGGGCTCAGCTCACGAACACTGAAGCTTTCTTT	CASSLWAQLTNTEAFF
TRBV7-2	TRBJ2-7	-	-	TGTGCCAGCAGCAACTTCTACGAGCAGTACTTC	CASSNFYEQYF
TRBV7-9	TRBJ1-6	once	-	TGTGCCAGCAGCCCCCACGACAGAAACAATTCACCCCTCCACTTT	CASSPHDRNNSPLHF
TRBV11-2	TRBJ2-7	-	-	TGTGCCAGCAGCTTAGTACCTAGCCCTCCCTACGAGCAGTACTTC	CASSLVPSPPYEQYF
TRBV12-3/TRBV12-4	TRBJ1-3	few	TRBD1	TGTGCCAGCAGTGACAGGGGAGAAAACACCATATATTTT	CASSDRGENTIYF
TRBV5-1	TRBJ1-2	-	TRBD1	TGCGCCAGCAGCCTACCCGGGACAGGCCCCTATGGCTACACCTTC	CASSLPGTGPYGYTF
TRBV10-1	TRBJ1-2	few	-	TGCGCCAGCAGTGATGGGGCGACAAGATATGGCTACACCTTC	CASSDGATRYGYTF
TRBV19	TRBJ1-4	-	-	TGTGCCAGTAGTTTCTCCGTTGGGAGAACTAATGAAAAACTGTTTTTT	CASSFSVGRTNEKLFF
TRBV18	TRBJ1-2	-	-	TGTGCCAGCTCACCGAATGCAGGGGATGGCTACACCTTC	CASSPNAGDGYTF
TRBV2	TRBJ1-2	-	TRBD1	TGTGCCAGCAGGGGACAGCCTGCCATAAACTATGGCTACACCTTC	CASRGQPAINYGYTF
TRBV18	TRBJ1-1	-	TRBD1	TGTGCCAGCTCACCAAGGTTGAGAGGGGGCTATGAAACTGAAGCTTTCTTT	CASSPRLRGGYETEAFF
TRBV3-1/TRBV3-2	TRBJ2-7	-	-	TGTGCCAGCAGCCAAGCGGGCAGGGGAGGGGAGCAGTACTTC	CASSQAGRGGEQYF
TRBV20-1	TRBJ2-7	once	TRBD1	TGCAGTGCTAGTCCTGGGACAGGGGGTCCCTACGAGCAGTACTTC	CSASPGTGGPYEQYF
TRBV4-1	TRBJ1-5	-	TRBD1	TGCGCCAGCAGCCCACGCGGGACAGGGGTTAATCAGCCCCAGCATTTT	CASSPRGTGVNQPQHF
TRBV4-2	TRBJ2-5	-	-	TGTGCCAGCAGCCGGGAGGGGGGCTTGGGGACCCAGTACTTC	CASSREGGLGTQYF
TRBV5-1	TRBJ2-5	-	-	TGCGCCAGCACCCGAGGGCCGAGGGAGACCCAGTACTTC	CASTRGPRETQYF
TRBV18	TRBJ1-1	once	TRBD1	TGTGCCAGCTCATACAGGGGCGGAACTGAAGCTTTCTTT	CASSYRGGTEAFF
TRBV10-1	TRBJ1-1	-	-	TGCGCCAGCAGTCGTTGGGGCCCGAACACTGAAGCTTTCTTT	CASSRWGPNTEAFF
TRBV30	TRBJ1-4	-	-	TGTGCCTGGAGTTTTGGCCGCAGACTATTAAATGAAAAACTGTTTTTT	CAWSFGRRLLNEKLFF
TRBV6-1	TRBJ1-1	once	TRBD1	TGTGCCAGCAGTGATATCAGAATGTTGGACAGGGATGACACTGAAGCTTTCTTT	CASSDIRMLDRDDTEAFF
TRBV3-1/TRBV3-2	TRBJ1-2	-	-	TGTGCCAGCAGCCGCCCAGGGGCGGTGTACTATGGCTACACCTTC	CASSRPGAVYYGYTF
TRBV24-1	TRBJ2-7	-	-	TGTGCCACCAGTGATTATTCAGAAGAGCAGTACTTC	CATSDYSEEQYF
TRBV4-1	TRBJ2-5	many	TRBD1	TGCGCCAGCAGCCAAGCTCGTACCGGGACAGGGGGTAGCGAGACCCAGTACTTC	CASSQARTGTGGSETQYF
TRBV27	TRBJ1-3	-	TRBD1	TGTGCCAGCAGTTTATCGGGACAGAAGGGGAACACCATATATTTT	CASSLSGQKGNTIYF
TRBV9	TRBJ1-5	-	TRBD1	TGTGCCAGCAGCGGAGGACAGGTCAATCAGCCCCAGCATTTT	CASSGGQVNQPQHF
TRBV7-6	TRBJ1-4	-	-	TGTGCCAGCAGCCTCGTTAATGAAAAACTGTTTTTT	CASSLVNEKLFF
TRBV7-9	TRBJ2-5	few	TRBD2	TGTGCCAGCGGACTCTATTTCTCCGGGACTAGCGCAGAGACCCAGTACTTC	CASGLYFSGTSAETQYF
TRBV27	TRBJ1-2	-	-	TGTGCCACCTCCTCGGGACACCTCTATGGCTACACCTTC	CATSSGHLYGYTF
TRBV3-1/TRBV3-2	TRBJ2-5	-	-	TGTGCCAGCAGCCATACCGCCGGTTCGGAGACCCAGTACTTC	CASSHTAGSETQYF
TRBV5-4	TRBJ1-4	-	TRBD1	TGTGCCAGCAGCTTGGGCACCGGGACAGGGCGGGAAAAACTGTTTTTT	CASSLGTGTGREKLFF
TRBV11-2	TRBJ2-1	-	-	TGTGCCAGCAGCTTCCGGAGCGGGGAGCAGTTCTTC	CASSFRSGEQFF
TRBV7-9	TRBJ2-2	-	-	TGTGCCAGCAGCTTAGACAGGGCCGGGGAGCTGTTTTTT	CASSLDRAGELFF
TRBV7-9	TRBJ2-3	-	-	TGTGCCAGCAGCTTTTGGAGAAACACAGATACGCAGTATTTT	CASSFWRNTDTQYF
TRBV2	TRBJ1-4	-	-	TGTGCCAGCAGTGATGTTGTAGAAAAACTGTTTTTT	CASSDVVEKLFF